In its sample, the clone carrying this T cell receptor (beta chain) was seen a few times. Its antigen remains unidentified. This sample also contains other DNA sequences that code for the same CDR3. The sample comes from a study of shared clonotypes between healthy human individuals. Whole-study findings and limits: It was only blood that was sampled, and tissue repertoires likely differ.

V was pared by 3 bases and J by 2 bases, with 6 bases between. The CDR3 totals 13 residues. Germline-derived CDR1 and CDR2 are KGHSH and LQKENI. Assay used: immunoSEQ multiplex PCR; TCRdb lists only in-frame clones, some missing. The sample lists hundreds of thousands of clones, roughly 70% occurring once. This chain links TRBV18 with TRBJ2-3, with D unclear. The sequenced sample was memory CD4+ T cells sorted from blood. The subset here: CD45RA-negative fraction. The receptor comes from a man under 40 in good health. CDR3 in amino acids: CASSPQPTDTQYF. CDR3 bases: TGTGCCAGCTCACCTCAGCCCACAGATACGCAGTATTTT.